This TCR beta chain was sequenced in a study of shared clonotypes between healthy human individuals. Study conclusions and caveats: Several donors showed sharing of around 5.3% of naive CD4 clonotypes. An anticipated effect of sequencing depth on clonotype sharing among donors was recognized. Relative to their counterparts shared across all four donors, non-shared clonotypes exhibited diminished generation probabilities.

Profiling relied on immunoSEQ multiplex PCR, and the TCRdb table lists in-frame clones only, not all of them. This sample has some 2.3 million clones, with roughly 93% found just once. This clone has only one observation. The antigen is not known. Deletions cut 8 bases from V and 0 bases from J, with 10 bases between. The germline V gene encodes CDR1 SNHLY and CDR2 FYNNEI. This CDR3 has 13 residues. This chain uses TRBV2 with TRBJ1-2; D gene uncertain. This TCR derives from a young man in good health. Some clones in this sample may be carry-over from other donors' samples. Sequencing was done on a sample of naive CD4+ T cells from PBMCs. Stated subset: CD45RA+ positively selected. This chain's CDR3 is CASAIGPNYGYTF. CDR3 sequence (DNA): TGTGCCAGCGCGATTGGCCCTAACTATGGCTACACCTTC.